These 32 T cell receptor beta chains were all obtained from the same sample, sequenced in a study of cytomegalovirus exposure and HLA in healthy donors. Both 60 Vbeta primers and 13 Jbeta primers went into the PCR. The repertoire was sequenced with immunoSEQ multiplex PCR; TCRdb's copy has only in-frame clones and lacks some. Of about 100,000 clones in the sample, about 60% are singletons; the top ten hold approximately 4.3%. Sequenced input: PBMCs. The source of these receptors is a human donor in good health.

The chain recombines TRBV14 with TRBJ2-5; D remains unclear. Trimming took off 1 base at V and 5 bases at J, with 14 bases between the two ends. This CDR3 is built from 15 residues. Germline V lookup: CDR1 SGHDN, CDR2 FVKESK. The CDR3, as DNA: TGTGCCAGCAGCCAAGGCGGCGGCGCATTCGAGACCCAGTACTTC. Translated, it gives CASSQGGGAFETQYF.

The V and J genes are TRBV7-9 and TRBJ2-5, with 12 bases fitting TRBD2. In germline, CDR1 is SEHNR, CDR2 FQNEAQ (reference sequence). The junction had 8 bases not matched to a gene; V was cut back by 4 bases and J by 5 bases. The CDR3 is 16 residues long. The CDR3 reads CASSSGLAGPRETQYF. The CDR3 nucleotides read TGTGCCAGCAGCTCAGGACTAGCGGGACCTCGGGAGACCCAGTACTTC.

The CDR3, as DNA: TGTGCCAGCAGTTTTCGGGACTCGAGATACAATGAGCAGTTCTTC. Translation gives CASSFRDSRYNEQFF. The rearrangement uses TRBV27 and TRBJ2-1; a weak D match, TRBD2 (6 bases). This CDR3 contains 15 residues. Trimming shortened V by 3 bases and J by 4 bases, and 13 bases separated the two germline ends. Germline loops: CDR1 MNHEY, CDR2 SMNVEV (reference sequence).

The rearrangement uses TRBV15 and TRBJ2-5, with TRBD2 matching 13 bases. The J call could be wrong; TRBJ2-7 is a better fit for the DNA end. The V gene's germline CDR1 is LNHNV and CDR2 YYDKDF (reference sequence). The CDR3 has 15 residues. The CDR3 loop is CATSSPGLAGIEQYF. The CDR3, as DNA: TGTGCCACCAGCAGCCCGGGACTAGCGGGAATCGAGCAGTACTTC.

The V gene is TRBV18, the J gene TRBJ2-7; 8 bases are a match to TRBD2. This CDR3 spans 16 amino acids. V lost 5 bases, J lost 0 bases, and 9 bases stayed unmatched. The germline V gene has CDR1 KGHSH and CDR2 LQKENI. The CDR3 loop is CASSAGLAQTSYEQYF. In nucleotides, the CDR3 is TGTGCCAGCTCAGCCGGACTAGCCCAGACCTCCTACGAGCAGTACTTC.

The chain links TRBV10-2 to TRBJ1-5, with a tentative D call TRBD1 (6 bases). Deletions cut 6 bases from V and 7 bases from J, with 16 bases between. The CDR3 has 14 residues. Germline V gives CDR1 WSHSY, CDR2 SAAADI. The DNA of the CDR3 is TGCGCCAGCAGCGTCCAGGGGTCTAGCCAGCCCCAGCATTTT. Protein: CASSVQGSSQPQHF.

There are a few counts of this clone. This chain links TRBV2 with TRBJ2-1; D is ambiguous. Germline values: CDR1 SNHLY, CDR2 FYNNEI. This CDR3 comprises 16 residues. V lost 2 bases and J 0 bases, leaving 11 bases between the germline ends. The CDR3 bases are TGTGCCAGCAGTGAAACCGAGCCGAGCTCCTACAATGAGCAGTTCTTC. Protein: CASSETEPSSYNEQFF.

This clone was seen a few times. The chain couples TRBV6-1 to TRBJ2-5; TRBD2 aligns across 8 bases. CDR1 and CDR2 (germline): MNHNS, SASEGT. V shed 11 bases and J 5 bases; nucleotides not matched to a gene: 10. The CDR3 sequence is 13 residues long. The DNA of the CDR3 is TGTGCCTCCTCACGGGAGGGATTGGAGACCCAGTACTTC. Translation: CASSREGLETQYF.

The chain combines TRBV7-6 with TRBJ2-7; 7 nucleotides line up with TRBD1. In germline, CDR1 is SGHVS, CDR2 FNYEAQ. The CDR3 is 16 residues long. With V trimmed by 5 bases and J by 6 bases, 16 bases remained unmatched. The DNA for the CDR3 is TGTGCCAGCAGCCCAGCGACCCGGGACAGTGTCTTCGAGCAGTACTTC. Residues: CASSPATRDSVFEQYF.

V usage is TRBV10-1 and J usage is TRBJ2-1; 8 nucleotides align to TRBD2. CDR1 is WNHNN and CDR2 is SYGVQD in the germline V gene (reference sequence). The ends lost 4 bases at V and 4 bases at J; junction bases unmatched: 12. CDR3 length: 17 residues. The CDR3, as DNA: TGCGCCAGCAGTGGTCCGAGCGGGAGAGTTCATTACAATGAGCAGTTCTTC. Its translation is CASSGPSGRVHYNEQFF.

V gene TRBV28 combines with J gene TRBJ2-3, with 7 positions matching TRBD1. The germline V gene has CDR1 MDHEN and CDR2 SYDVKM. The CDR3 runs to 15 residues. V shed 8 bases and J 1 base; nucleotides not matched to a gene: 9. This chain's CDR3 is CASDHTGAGTDTQYF. The CDR3 nucleotides are TGTGCCAGCGACCATACAGGGGCCGGCACAGATACGCAGTATTTT.

This clone occurred a few times. The rearrangement uses TRBV28 and TRBJ2-2; D is uncertain. V lost 3 bases, J lost 4 bases, and 9 bases lay in between. The CDR3 is 14 amino acids. Germline V gene lookup returns CDR1 MDHEN and CDR2 SYDVKM. The CDR3 DNA follows: TGTGCCAGCAGTTTGCCACTCTCCACCGGGGAGCTGTTTTTT. It encodes CASSLPLSTGELFF.

The V gene is TRBV4-1, the J gene TRBJ1-1, with 8 bases matching TRBD1. The germline gives CDR1 MGHRA, CDR2 YSYEKL. The CDR3 runs 14 residues. J was trimmed by 4 bases and V by 4 bases; bases with no gene match: 5. For the CDR3, the DNA is TGCGCCAGCAGCCCCCAGGGGGCGACCACTGAAGCTTTCTTT. Translating it yields CASSPQGATTEAFF.

The CDR3 sequence is CASVLAGGADTQYF. CDR3 in DNA: TGCGCCAGCGTACTAGCGGGAGGGGCCGATACGCAGTATTTT. The V call is TRBV5-1, the J call TRBJ2-3; 13 bases match TRBD2. Germline V gene lookup returns CDR1 SGHRS and CDR2 YFSETQ. The trim removed 7 bases at V and 6 bases at J, leaving 5 bases unmatched. The CDR3 is made up of 14 amino acids.

V and J are TRBV19 and TRBJ2-2, with TRBD1 matching 11 bases. The CDR3 is 17 residues long. Per the germline V gene, CDR1 is LNHDA and CDR2 is SQIVND (reference sequence). Trimming cost V 7 bases and J 4 bases; bases outside gene matches: 11. The CDR3 nucleotides read TGTGCCAGTACCAACCAGGACAGGGGGCGAGGCACCGGGGAGCTGTTTTTT. Protein product: CASTNQDRGRGTGELFF.

The chain couples TRBV19 to TRBJ1-1; 10 bases line up with TRBD1. The CDR3 covers 15 residues. CDR1 is LNHDA and CDR2 is SQIVND in the germline V gene (reference sequence). The V segment lost 6 bases and the J segment 1 base; nucleotides outside the gene matches: 5. The CDR3 spells CASRETGGKNTEAFF. As DNA, the CDR3 is TGTGCCAGTAGGGAGACAGGGGGCAAGAACACTGAAGCTTTCTTT.

This clone was counted between two and nine times. The chain carries TRBV29-1 and TRBJ1-1; D is undetermined. Trimming took off 7 bases at V and 0 bases at J, with 12 bases between the two ends. The CDR3 consists of 13 residues. The germline CDR1 and CDR2 sequences are SQVTM and ANQGSEA. CDR3 coding DNA: TGCAGCGGCCGGGGTGGTCTGAACACTGAAGCTTTCTTT. Protein: CSGRGGLNTEAFF.

The V and J genes are TRBV7-8 and TRBJ2-2, with TRBD1 matching 11 bases. There are 17 residues in the CDR3. Germline trimming cut 5 bases from V and 4 bases from J; bases unmatched to any gene: 9. Germline V gene data show CDR1 as SGHVS and CDR2 as FQNEAQ. The CDR3 coding sequence is TGTGCCAGCAGCCCGGGGACAGGGGGTCGTATCACCGGGGAGCTGTTTTTT. It codes for CASSPGTGGRITGELFF.

The rearrangement joins TRBV5-5 to TRBJ1-1, with D possibly TRBD1 on 5 matching bases. The CDR3 consists of 13 residues. V lost 3 bases and J 0 bases, leaving 6 bases between the germline ends. Germline V lookup: CDR1 SGHKS, CDR2 YYEKEE (reference sequence). CDR3 nucleotides: TGTGCCAGCAGCTCAGGGTTGAACACTGAAGCTTTCTTT. Translated, it gives CASSSGLNTEAFF.

V gene TRBV15 combines with J gene TRBJ2-3; D remains ambiguous. Germline assignment: CDR1 LNHNV and CDR2 YYDKDF (reference sequence). Trimming took 3 bases from V and 5 from J, leaving 9 bases between them. The length of the CDR3 is 13 residues. This CDR3 is CATSRNNLDTQYF. The CDR3 coding sequence is TGTGCCACCAGCAGGAACAACCTAGATACGCAGTATTTT.

The chain combines TRBV27 with TRBJ2-5; 7 bases fit TRBD1. V was pared by 5 bases and J by 3 bases, with 9 bases of the junction left unmatched. Germline CDR1 and CDR2: MNHEY and SMNVEV (reference sequence). CDR3 size: 15 residues. The CDR3: CASSISRTGKETQYF. As DNA, the CDR3 is TGTGCCAGCAGTATCTCCAGGACAGGAAAAGAGACCCAGTACTTC.

This chain joins TRBV5-4 and TRBJ2-3; 7 bases line up with TRBD2. This CDR3 is built from 14 residues. Germline V lookup: CDR1 SGHNT, CDR2 YYREEE (reference sequence). Trimming at V came to 1 base and at J to 7 bases, leaving 6 bases not matched to a gene. The CDR3 loop is CASSLKLAGNTQYF. CDR3 DNA: TGTGCCAGCAGCTTGAAATTAGCGGGCAATACGCAGTATTTT.

This chain links TRBV9 with TRBJ1-5; D is uncertain. Germline loops: CDR1 SGDLS, CDR2 YYNGEE. The CDR3 sequence is 15 residues long. Trimming shortened V by 0 bases and J by 7 bases, and 14 bases separated the two germline ends. DNA for the CDR3: TGTGCCAGCAGCGTAGGTCCCACCCGCGTGCAGCCCCAGCATTTT. It codes for CASSVGPTRVQPQHF. The full variable domain, completed using reference TRBV9 and TRBJ1-5, is DSGVTQTPKHLITATGQRVTLRCSPRSGDLSVYWYQQSLDQGLQFLIQYYNGEERAKGNILERFSAQQFPDLHSELNLSSLELGDSALYFCASSVGPTRVQPQHFGDGTRLSIL.

This clone was counted only a few times. The J gene is TRBJ2-1, the V gene TRBV4-2; tentative D call: TRBD1 (5 bases). Looked up from germline, CDR1 is LGHNA and CDR2 is YNFKEQ. The V gene lost 0 bases and the J gene lost 5 bases, with 11 bases spanning the gap. This CDR3 is built from 15 residues. The CDR3 spells CASSQDLKGNNEQFF. In DNA form, the CDR3 reads TGTGCCAGCAGCCAAGATTTAAAGGGGAACAATGAGCAGTTCTTC.

The J gene is TRBJ2-1, the V gene TRBV27; 7 positions agree with TRBD1. The CDR3 is 14 amino acids. Germline CDR1 and CDR2: MNHEY and SMNVEV (reference sequence). The V segment lost 2 bases and the J segment 9 bases; nucleotides outside the gene matches: 7. CDR3 sequence: CASSLPYRGTEQFF. CDR3 nucleotides: TGTGCCAGCAGTTTACCTTACAGGGGTACTGAGCAGTTCTTC.

The rearrangement uses TRBV6-6 and TRBJ2-7; no clear D. Per the germline V gene, CDR1 is MNHNY and CDR2 is SVGAGI (reference sequence). V was trimmed by 5 bases and J by 4 bases, leaving 12 bases between them. There are 13 residues in the CDR3. The CDR3 DNA is TGTGCCAGCAGTCACACCTTCCTGTACGAGCAGTACTTC. Translation gives CASSHTFLYEQYF.

The rearrangement links TRBV15 to TRBJ1-4; the D gene is possibly TRBD1 (6 bases). V was cut by 5 bases and J by 5 bases, with 12 bases left in between. CDR3 length: 14 amino acids. Germline loops: CDR1 LNHNV, CDR2 YYDKDF (reference sequence). The CDR3 nucleotides read TGTGCCACCAGCCTGGACAGTCCGAATGAAAAACTGTTTTTT. Translating gives CATSLDSPNEKLFF. Full variable domain (remainder filled in from reference TRBV15 and TRBJ1-4): DAMVIQNPRYQVTQFGKPVTLSCSQTLNHNVMYWYQQKSSQAPKLLFHYYDKDFNNEADTPDNFQSRRPNTSFCFLDIRSPGLGDTAMYLCATSLDSPNEKLFFGSGTQLSVL.

The gene calls are TRBV5-1 and TRBJ2-1, with 12 bases identical to TRBD2. Looked up from germline, CDR1 is SGHRS and CDR2 is YFSETQ. This CDR3 comprises 21 residues. The V gene end was trimmed by 1 base and the J gene end by 2 bases; junction bases not matched to a gene: 16. The CDR3 coding sequence is TGCGCCAGCAGCTTGTGGTACAGGACTAGCGGGAATGGAGTCGCCTACAATGAGCAGTTCTTC. Translating it yields CASSLWYRTSGNGVAYNEQFF.

J is TRBJ1-2 and V is TRBV28; 7 bases match TRBD1. This CDR3 comprises 14 residues. Unmatched junction bases numbered 7, after V lost 6 bases and J lost 3 bases. Germline loops: CDR1 MDHEN, CDR2 SYDVKM. This CDR3 reads CASSRRGFDYGYTF. Written as DNA, the CDR3 is TGTGCCAGCAGCCGCAGGGGGTTTGACTATGGCTACACCTTC.

This sequence joins TRBV6-5 and TRBJ2-7, with TRBD1 as a possible D gene (6 bases). The CDR3 is 14 residues long. Germline V CDR1 and CDR2: MNHEY, SVGAGI. Trimming took off 5 bases at V and 1 base at J, with 12 bases between the two ends. CDR3 bases: TGTGCCAGCAGTCCCGGGACACAGTCCTACGAGCAGTACTTC. Protein sequence: CASSPGTQSYEQYF.

This clone was detected only a few times. The chain couples TRBV14 to TRBJ2-2, with 13 positions matching TRBD2. The CDR3 is made up of 18 amino acids. CDR1 and CDR2 from the germline V gene are SGHDN and FVKESK. Trimming took 1 base from V and 3 from J; bases not matched to a gene: 5. CDR3 nucleotide sequence: TGTGCCAGCAGCCAAGCGTTAGGACTAGCGGGAGACACCGGGGAGCTGTTTTTT. Protein: CASSQALGLAGDTGELFF.

The rearrangement links TRBV5-1 to TRBJ1-4; no clear D. Germline-derived CDR1 and CDR2 are SGHRS and YFSETQ. The ends were cut back, 0 bases at V and 5 bases at J, with 11 bases in the middle. The CDR3 contains 15 residues. Written as DNA, the CDR3 is TGCGCCAGCAGCTTGGTGGCAGGCGGGAATGAAAAACTGTTTTTT. Translating gives CASSLVAGGNEKLFF.